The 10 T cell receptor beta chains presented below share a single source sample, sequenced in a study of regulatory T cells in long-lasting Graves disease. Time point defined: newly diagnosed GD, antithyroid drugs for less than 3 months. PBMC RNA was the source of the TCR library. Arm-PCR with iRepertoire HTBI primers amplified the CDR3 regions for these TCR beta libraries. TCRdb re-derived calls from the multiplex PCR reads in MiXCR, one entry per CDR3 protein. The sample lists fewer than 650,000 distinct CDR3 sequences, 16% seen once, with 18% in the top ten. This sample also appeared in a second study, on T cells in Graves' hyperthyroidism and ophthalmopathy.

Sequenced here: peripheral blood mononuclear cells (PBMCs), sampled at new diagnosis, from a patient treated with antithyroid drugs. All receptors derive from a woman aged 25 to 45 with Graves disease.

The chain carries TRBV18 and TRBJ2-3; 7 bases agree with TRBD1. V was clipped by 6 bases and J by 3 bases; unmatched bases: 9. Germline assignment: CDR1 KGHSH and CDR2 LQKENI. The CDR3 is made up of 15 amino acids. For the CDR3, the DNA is TGTGCCAGCTCCCTTCAAGGACAGGCGACAGATACGCAGTATTTT. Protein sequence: CASSLQGQATDTQYF.

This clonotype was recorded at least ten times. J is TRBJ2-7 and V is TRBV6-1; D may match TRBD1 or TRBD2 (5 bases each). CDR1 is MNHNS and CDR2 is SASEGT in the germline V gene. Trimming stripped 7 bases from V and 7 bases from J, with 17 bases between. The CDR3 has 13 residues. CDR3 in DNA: TGTGCCAGCAACCGGGGCTTGCTTGGGGAGCAGTACTTC. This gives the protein CASNRGLLGEQYF.

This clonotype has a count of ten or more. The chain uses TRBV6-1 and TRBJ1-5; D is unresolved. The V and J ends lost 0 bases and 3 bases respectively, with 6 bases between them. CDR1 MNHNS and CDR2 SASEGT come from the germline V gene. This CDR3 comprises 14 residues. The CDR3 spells CASSEASVNQPQHF. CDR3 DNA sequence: TGTGCCAGCAGTGAAGCGTCAGTCAATCAGCCCCAGCATTTT.

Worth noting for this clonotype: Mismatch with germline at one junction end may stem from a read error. CDR3 DNA: TGTGCCAGCAGCCGAGGTGGACAGCCCACATATACGCAGTATTTT. Its protein product is CASSRGGQPTYTQYF. This sequence joins TRBV7-3 and TRBJ2-3; D perhaps matches TRBD1 (6 bases). In germline, CDR1 is SGHTA, CDR2 FQGTGA. The CDR3 runs 15 residues.

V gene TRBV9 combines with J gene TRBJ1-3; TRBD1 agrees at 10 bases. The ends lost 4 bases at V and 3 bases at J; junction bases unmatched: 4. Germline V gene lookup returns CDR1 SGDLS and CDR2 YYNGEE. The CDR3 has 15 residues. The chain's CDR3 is CASSQGTGVGNTIYF. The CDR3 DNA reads TGTGCCAGCAGCCAGGGGACAGGGGTTGGAAACACCATATATTTT.

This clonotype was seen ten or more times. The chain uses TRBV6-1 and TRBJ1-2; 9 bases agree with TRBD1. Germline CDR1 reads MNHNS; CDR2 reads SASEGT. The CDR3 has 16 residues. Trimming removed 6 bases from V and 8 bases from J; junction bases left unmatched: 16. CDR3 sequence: CASSSSLGQGPYGYTF. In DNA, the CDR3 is TGTGCCAGCAGCTCCTCTCTCGGACAGGGGCCGTACGGCTACACCTTC.

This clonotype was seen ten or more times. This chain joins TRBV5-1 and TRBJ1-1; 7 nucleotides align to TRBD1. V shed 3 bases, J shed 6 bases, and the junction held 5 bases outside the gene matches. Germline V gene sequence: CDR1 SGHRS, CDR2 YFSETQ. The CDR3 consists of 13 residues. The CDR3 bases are TGCGCCAGCAGCTCAAACAGGGGTGCTGAAGCTTTCTTT. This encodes CASSSNRGAEAFF.

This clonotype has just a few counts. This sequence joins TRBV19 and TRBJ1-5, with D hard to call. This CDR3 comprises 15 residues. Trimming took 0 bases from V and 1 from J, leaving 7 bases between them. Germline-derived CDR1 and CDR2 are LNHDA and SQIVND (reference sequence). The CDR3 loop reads CASSIDGRSNQPQHF. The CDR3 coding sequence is TGTGCCAGTAGTATAGATGGTAGGAGCAATCAGCCCCAGCATTTT.

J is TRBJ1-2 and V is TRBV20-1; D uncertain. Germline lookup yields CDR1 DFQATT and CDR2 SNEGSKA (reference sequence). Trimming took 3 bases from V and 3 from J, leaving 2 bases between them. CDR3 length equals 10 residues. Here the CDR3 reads CSASHYGYTF. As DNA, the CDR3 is TGCAGTGCTAGCCACTATGGCTACACCTTC.

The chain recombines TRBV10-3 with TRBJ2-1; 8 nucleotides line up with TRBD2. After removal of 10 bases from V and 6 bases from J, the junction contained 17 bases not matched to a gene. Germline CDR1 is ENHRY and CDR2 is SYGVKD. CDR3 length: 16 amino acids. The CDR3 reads CATDSYGRTSPNEQFF. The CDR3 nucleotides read TGTGCCACCGACTCCTACGGGCGGACTAGCCCCAATGAGCAGTTCTTC.